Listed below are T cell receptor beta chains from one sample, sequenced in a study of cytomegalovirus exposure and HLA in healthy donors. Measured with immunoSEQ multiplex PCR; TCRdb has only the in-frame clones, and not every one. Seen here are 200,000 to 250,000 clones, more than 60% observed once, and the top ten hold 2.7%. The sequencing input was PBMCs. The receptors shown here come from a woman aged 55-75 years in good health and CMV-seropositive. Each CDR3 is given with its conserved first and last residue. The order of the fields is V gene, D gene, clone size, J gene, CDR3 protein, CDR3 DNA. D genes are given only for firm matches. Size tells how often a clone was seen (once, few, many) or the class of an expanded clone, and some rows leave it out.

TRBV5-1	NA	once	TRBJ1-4	CASSPTSTNEKLFF	TGCGCCAGCAGCCCGACAAGCACTAATGAAAAACTGTTTTTT
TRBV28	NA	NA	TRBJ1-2	CASSFRSFRGGYTF	TGTGCCAGCAGTTTCAGGTCCTTCCGAGGGGGCTACACCTTC
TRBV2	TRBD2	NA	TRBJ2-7	CASSWRRAAGVSEQYF	TGTGCCAGCAGTTGGAGGAGAGCAGCGGGAGTAAGTGAGCAGTACTTC
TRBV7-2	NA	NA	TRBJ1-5	CASSLAGAAQWPQHF	TGTGCCAGCAGCTTAGCGGGGGCCGCTCAGTGGCCCCAGCATTTT
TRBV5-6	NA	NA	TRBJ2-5	CASSLGGGLETQYF	TGTGCCAGCAGCTTGGGGGGAGGATTGGAGACCCAGTACTTC
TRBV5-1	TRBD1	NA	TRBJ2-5	CASSVGTGREETQYF	TGCGCCAGCAGCGTCGGGACAGGGAGGGAGGAGACCCAGTACTTC
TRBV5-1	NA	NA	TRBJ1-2	CASSLVAGGDGYTF	TGCGCCAGCAGCTTGGTGGCGGGGGGCGATGGCTACACCTTC
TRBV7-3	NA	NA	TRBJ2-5	CASSPGPPGETQYF	TGTGCCAGCAGCCCAGGTCCCCCCGGAGAGACCCAGTACTTC
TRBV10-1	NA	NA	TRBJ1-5	CASTIDTYSNQPQHF	TGCGCCAGCACGATAGACACGTATAGCAATCAGCCCCAGCATTTT
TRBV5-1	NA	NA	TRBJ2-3	CASSLIVGGMGTDTQYF	TGCGCCAGCAGCTTGATTGTTGGGGGCATGGGCACAGATACGCAGTATTTT
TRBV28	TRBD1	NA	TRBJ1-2	CASSSYRGGYTF	TGTGCCAGCAGTTCCTACAGGGGTGGCTACACCTTC
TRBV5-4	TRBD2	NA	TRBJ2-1	CASRLAGGFSYNEQFF	TGTGCCAGCCGGCTAGCGGGGGGTTTCTCCTACAATGAGCAGTTCTTC
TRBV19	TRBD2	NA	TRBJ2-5	CASSKQTSEKWETQYF	TGTGCCAGTAGTAAGCAGACTAGCGAGAAGTGGGAGACCCAGTACTTC
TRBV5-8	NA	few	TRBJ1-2	CASSLQGSNGYTF	TGTGCCAGCAGCTTGCAGGGTAGTAATGGCTACACCTTC
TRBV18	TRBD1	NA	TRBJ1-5	CASSSGQGNNQPQHF	TGTGCCAGCTCATCGGGACAGGGAAATAATCAGCCCCAGCATTTT
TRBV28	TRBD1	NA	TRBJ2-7	CASSTPATGPNEQYF	TGTGCCAGCAGCACTCCCGCGACAGGGCCCAACGAGCAGTACTTC
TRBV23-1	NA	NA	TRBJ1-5	CASSHPPGDGLWQNQPQHF	TGCGCCAGCAGTCACCCCCCGGGGGACGGGCTCTGGCAAAATCAGCCCCAGCATTTT
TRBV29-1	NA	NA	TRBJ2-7	CSVGEQAGTYEQYF	TGCAGCGTTGGTGAACAGGCCGGAACCTACGAGCAGTACTTC
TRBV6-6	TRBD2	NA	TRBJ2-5	CASKDSGGAAETQYF	TGTGCCAGCAAAGATAGCGGGGGGGCCGCAGAGACCCAGTACTTC
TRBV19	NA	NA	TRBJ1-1	CASSVTPQGLSTEAFF	TGTGCCAGTAGTGTCACACCTCAGGGGTTAAGCACTGAAGCTTTCTTT
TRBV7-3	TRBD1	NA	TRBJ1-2	CASSLKGQGGYGYTF	TGTGCCAGCAGCTTAAAGGGACAGGGTGGCTATGGCTACACCTTC
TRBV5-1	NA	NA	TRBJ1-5	CASSLFEGQPQHF	TGCGCCAGCAGCTTGTTTGAGGGACAGCCCCAGCATTTT